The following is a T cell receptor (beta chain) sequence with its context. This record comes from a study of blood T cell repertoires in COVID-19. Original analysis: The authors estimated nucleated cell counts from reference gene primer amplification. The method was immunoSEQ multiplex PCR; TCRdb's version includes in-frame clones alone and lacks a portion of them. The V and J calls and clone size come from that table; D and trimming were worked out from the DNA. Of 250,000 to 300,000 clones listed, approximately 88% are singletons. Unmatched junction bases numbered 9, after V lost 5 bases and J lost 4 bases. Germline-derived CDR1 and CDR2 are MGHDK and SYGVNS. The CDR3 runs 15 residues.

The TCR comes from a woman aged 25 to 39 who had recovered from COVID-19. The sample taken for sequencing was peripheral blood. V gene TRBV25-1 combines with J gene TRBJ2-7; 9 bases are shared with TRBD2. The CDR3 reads CASSPRSGGLYEQYF. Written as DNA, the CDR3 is TGTGCCAGCAGTCCCAGGAGCGGGGGGCTTTACGAGCAGTACTTC.